This TCR beta chain was sequenced for a study of beta chain features in type 1 diabetes. General study results and limits: Shortening of TCRB CDR3s, moderate but significant, appeared in all four CD4+ subsets of Type 1 diabetes patients.

This clone showed up just a few times. Its antigen remains unidentified. Expressed TCRB transcripts were sequenced because the entire RNA isolate underwent reverse transcription. Clones were sequenced by immunoSEQ multiplex PCR, and TCRdb holds only the in-frame ones, with some missing. The repertoire holds about 370,000 clones, around 10% seen once, with about 0.6% in the top ten. Cells sorted by CD45RO/CCR7/CD25/CD127/CD95/CD27 comprised CD4+ naive, central memory, regulatory and stem cell-like memory cells. V shed 4 bases and J shed 3 bases, with 8 bases lying between them. The CDR3 spans 13 residues. From germline, CDR1 is SGHKS and CDR2 YYEKEE (reference sequence).

The chain combines TRBV5-5 with TRBJ2-1; no clear D gene. The sequence was collected from a man younger than 40 with type 1 diabetes. The sample was central memory CD4+ T cells from blood. The CDR3 DNA sequence: TGTGCCAGCAGCCCGGCTGGCTACAATGAGCAGTTCTTC. This encodes CASSPAGYNEQFF. The complete variable domain, with remaining parts taken from reference TRBV5-5 and TRBJ2-1, reads DAGVTQSPTHLIKTRGQQVTLRCSPISGHKSVSWYQQVLGQGPQFIFQYYEKEERGRGNFPDRFSARQFPNYSSELNVNALLLGDSALYLCASSPAGYNEQFFGPGTRLTVL.